This entry lists 22 T cell receptor beta chains sequenced from one sample in a study of cytomegalovirus exposure and HLA in healthy donors. Researchers ran the PCR with 60 Vbeta and 13 Jbeta primers. The data were produced by immunoSEQ multiplex PCR, yet TCRdb's version contains in-frame clones alone and is incomplete. This sample has fewer than 110,000 clones, with approximately 85% found just once. The sequenced material came from PBMCs. These receptors originate from a man aged 25-45 years in good health and CMV-seronegative.

This clone was seen a few times. The V gene is TRBV27, the J gene TRBJ2-7; D gene unclear. Trimming pared 5 bases from V and 4 bases from J, leaving 12 bases between. Germline V lookup: CDR1 MNHEY, CDR2 SMNVEV (reference sequence). This CDR3 contains 13 residues. The CDR3, as DNA: TGTGCCAGCAGTCTAACCGGGTCATACGAGCAGTACTTC. Translation: CASSLTGSYEQYF.

The chain recombines TRBV14 with TRBJ2-1; 9 bases are a match to TRBD1. Germline V lookup: CDR1 SGHDN, CDR2 FVKESK. There are 16 residues in the CDR3. Trimming cost V 0 bases and J 4 bases; bases outside gene matches: 4. DNA for the CDR3: TGTGCCAGCAGCCAAGACCGACAGGGGGTATACAATGAGCAGTTCTTC. Amino acid sequence: CASSQDRQGVYNEQFF.

The chain combines TRBV4-1 with TRBJ2-3; 7 bases align to TRBD1. CDR1 and CDR2 from the germline V gene are MGHRA and YSYEKL. V shed 2 bases, J shed 3 bases, and the junction held 11 bases outside the gene matches. CDR3 size: 17 residues. The CDR3 nucleotides are TGCGCCAGCAGCCAACCGACTCGACAGGGTAGGACAGATACGCAGTATTTT. Its translation: CASSQPTRQGRTDTQYF.

In DNA form, the CDR3 reads TGTGCCAGCATCTTGACAGGGAGTCTCGAGCAGTACTTC. It translates to CASILTGSLEQYF. This chain joins TRBV28 and TRBJ2-7, with 7 bases identical to TRBD1. Germline values: CDR1 MDHEN, CDR2 SYDVKM. V was clipped by 7 bases and J by 6 bases; unmatched bases: 9. There are 13 residues in the CDR3.

This clone was counted a single time. The rearrangement uses TRBV7-9 and TRBJ2-2, with D tentatively TRBD2 (5 bases). The ends were cut back, 1 base at V and 4 bases at J, with 10 bases in the middle. The CDR3 contains 15 residues. In germline, CDR1 is SEHNR, CDR2 FQNEAQ (reference sequence). CDR3: CASSLVGRLTGELFF. The CDR3 region has the DNA TGTGCCAGCAGCTTAGTGGGGAGACTCACCGGGGAGCTGTTTTTT.

The chain joins TRBV4-3 to TRBJ2-7; D ambiguous. The length of the CDR3 is 13 residues. V gave up 4 bases and J gave up 4 bases, with 11 bases separating them. The germline CDR1 and CDR2 sequences are LGHNA and YSLEER. CDR3 nucleotide sequence: TGCGCCAGCAGCCTAGCCCCGGAATACGAGCAGTACTTC. As protein: CASSLAPEYEQYF.

The count of this clone is one. The chain employs TRBV28 and TRBJ2-5; D is possibly TRBD1 (5 bases). Trimming took 6 bases from V and 4 from J, leaving 18 bases between them. This CDR3 has 15 amino acids. Germline-derived CDR1 and CDR2 are MDHEN and SYDVKM. For the CDR3, the DNA is TGTGCCAGCAGATCCTTATCAGGGCTGCTAGAGACCCAGTACTTC. Protein: CASRSLSGLLETQYF.

The V and J genes are TRBV27 and TRBJ2-3, with TRBD2 matching over 8 bases. The CDR3 is 14 residues long. Unmatched junction bases numbered 0, after V lost 3 bases and J lost 1 base. Germline CDR1 MNHEY, CDR2 SMNVEV (reference sequence). The CDR3 DNA reads TGTGCCAGCAGTTTGCGGGGGGGCACAGATACGCAGTATTTT. This sequence encodes CASSLRGGTDTQYF.

This chain joins TRBV5-4 and TRBJ1-5, with D possibly TRBD1 on 5 matching bases. Germline values: CDR1 SGHNT, CDR2 YYREEE (reference sequence). The CDR3 has 16 residues. Trimming shortened V by 0 bases and J by 1 base, and 11 bases separated the two germline ends. CDR3 in amino acids: CASSLVEQGSNQPQHF. CDR3 DNA sequence: TGTGCCAGCAGCTTGGTAGAGCAGGGAAGCAATCAGCCCCAGCATTTT.

J is TRBJ2-3 and V is TRBV29-1; a weak D match, TRBD2 (6 bases). CDR3 length: 16 amino acids. Trimming left V 4 bases short and J 5 bases short, with 22 bases between. CDR1 and CDR2 (germline): SQVTM, ANQGSEA. CDR3 in DNA: TGCAGCGTTGGAACGTCCGGGGGACCTCGGGGAGATACGCAGTATTTT. Translating gives CSVGTSGGPRGDTQYF.

V and J are TRBV10-2 and TRBJ2-4; possible D gene TRBD1, 6 bases. From germline, CDR1 is WSHSY and CDR2 SAAADI. Trimming stripped 6 bases from V and 1 base from J, with 13 bases between. The CDR3 spans 15 residues. The CDR3, as DNA: TGCGCCAGCAGATACAGGGTAGCTGCCAAAAACATTCAGTACTTC. Protein product: CASRYRVAAKNIQYF.

The chain combines TRBV7-2 with TRBJ2-7; a weak D match, TRBD1 (6 bases). The CDR3 is 14 residues long. Trimming took 2 bases from V and 3 from J, leaving 11 bases between them. Germline loops: CDR1 SGHTA, CDR2 FQGNSA. CDR3 nucleotide sequence: TGTGCCAGCAGCTTACTCGGACAGATCTACGAGCAGTACTTC. Translated, it gives CASSLLGQIYEQYF. The whole variable domain, remainder taken from reference TRBV7-2 and TRBJ2-7, is GAGVSQSPSNKVTEKGKDVELRCDPISGHTALYWYRQSLGQGLEFLIYFQGNSAPDKSGLPSDRFSAERTGGSVSTLTIQRTQQEDSAVYLCASSLLGQIYEQYFGPGTRLTVT.

In this sample, this clone turned up a few times. The chain couples TRBV6-6 to TRBJ2-7; unclear D gene. Per germline, CDR1 MNHNY and CDR2 SVGAGI (reference sequence). Trimming removed 5 bases from V and 3 bases from J, with 14 bases in between. This CDR3 comprises 14 residues. CDR3 nucleotide sequence: TGTGCCAGCAGTGGAAAGACATTGAACTACGAGCAGTACTTC. Translating gives CASSGKTLNYEQYF.

The chain couples TRBV6-1 to TRBJ2-7; TRBD2 aligns across 8 bases. Germline-derived CDR1 and CDR2 are MNHNS and SASEGT. This CDR3 has 15 amino acids. Trimming took 2 bases from V and 2 from J; bases not matched to a gene: 5. For the CDR3, the DNA is TGTGCCAGCAGTGAATTAGCGGGACGGACCTACGAGCAGTACTTC. Protein: CASSELAGRTYEQYF.

Only one count was recorded for this clone. This chain uses TRBV7-8 with TRBJ1-5; 8 bases align to TRBD1. J gave up 3 bases and V 5 bases, and 6 bases lay outside the gene matches. In germline, CDR1 is SGHVS, CDR2 FQNEAQ. The CDR3 has 15 amino acids. The DNA for the CDR3 is TGTGCCAGCAGCGAGGACAGGGTAATCAATCAGCCCCAGCATTTT. It specifies CASSEDRVINQPQHF.

This chain joins TRBV7-8 and TRBJ2-5; 8 nucleotides align to TRBD2. The trim removed 6 bases at V and 5 bases at J, leaving 5 bases unmatched. CDR3 length: 13 residues. Germline-derived CDR1 and CDR2 are SGHVS and FQNEAQ. The CDR3 loop reads CASRPGGRETQYF. For the CDR3, the DNA is TGTGCCAGCAGACCGGGGGGGAGGGAGACCCAGTACTTC.

The chain uses TRBV5-6 and TRBJ2-3; 10 bases align to TRBD2. Germline V gene data show CDR1 as SGHDT and CDR2 as YYEEEE. The CDR3 covers 14 residues. Germline trimming cut 1 base from V and 10 bases from J; bases unmatched to any gene: 6. The CDR3 region is CASSLPLAGAAQYF. The DNA of the CDR3 is TGTGCCAGCAGCTTGCCCCTAGCGGGAGCCGCGCAGTATTTT.

V is TRBV5-1 and J is TRBJ1-1; a weak D match, TRBD1 (6 bases). Germline V gives CDR1 SGHRS, CDR2 YFSETQ. This CDR3 has 14 residues. The V gene lost 0 bases and the J gene lost 4 bases, with 10 bases spanning the gap. DNA of the CDR3: TGCGCCAGCAGCTTGGGCGAAGGGGGCACTGAAGCTTTCTTT. Protein product: CASSLGEGGTEAFF.

V is TRBV7-2 and J is TRBJ1-4, with TRBD1 matching over 7 bases. In germline, CDR1 is SGHTA, CDR2 FQGNSA. CDR3 size: 17 residues. The V segment lost 3 bases and the J segment 0 bases; nucleotides outside the gene matches: 7. The CDR3 DNA follows: TGTGCCAGCAGCTTGGGCAGGGGGGCTGCAACTAATGAAAAACTGTTTTTT. This translates into CASSLGRGAATNEKLFF.

This sequence joins TRBV7-9 and TRBJ1-5; D uncertain. In germline, CDR1 is SEHNR, CDR2 FQNEAQ (reference sequence). This CDR3 comprises 16 residues. V gave up 1 base and J gave up 2 bases, with 12 bases separating them. This CDR3 is CASSLGIPPGNQPQHF. The CDR3 bases are TGTGCCAGCAGCTTAGGAATTCCTCCAGGCAATCAGCCCCAGCATTTT.

The chain combines TRBV28 with TRBJ2-7; 8 bases align to TRBD1. CDR3 length: 14 amino acids. Germline V gene lookup returns CDR1 MDHEN and CDR2 SYDVKM. V dropped 0 bases and J dropped 6; count of bases not matched to a gene: 4. The CDR3 spells CASSLWDRVSEQYF. The CDR3 nucleotides are TGTGCCAGCAGTTTATGGGACAGGGTCAGCGAGCAGTACTTC.

The chain employs TRBV6-1 and TRBJ2-7; 9 bases fit TRBD2. Trimming cost V 4 bases and J 3 bases; bases outside gene matches: 7. The CDR3 consists of 15 residues. Looked up from germline, CDR1 is MNHNS and CDR2 is SASEGT. CDR3: CASSVVAGVYYEQYF. CDR3 nucleotide sequence: TGTGCCAGCAGTGTGGTAGCGGGAGTCTACTACGAGCAGTACTTC.